These T cell receptor beta chains were read from a single sample in a study of type 1 and type 2 diabetes patients. TCRdb independently ran MiXCR on the multiplex PCR reads; one entry per CDR3 protein. The sample carries under 300,000 distinct CDR3 sequences, around 50% recorded once. The sequencing input was peripheral blood mononuclear cells (PBMCs). These TCRs come from a young man with type 2 diabetes. Each CDR3 is given with its conserved first and last residue. A D gene is named only where the DNA matches it firmly. Only some rows state a clone size, as once, few, many or a class for expanded clones.

v_call,d_call,j_call,clone_size,cdr3_aa,cdr3_nt
TRBV11-2,-,TRBJ1-1,-,CASSVNPDGLNTEAFF,TGTGCCAGCAGCGTGAACCCCGACGGGTTGAACACTGAAGCTTTCTTT
TRBV19,-,TRBJ2-3,few,CASSIPGSSADTQYF,TGTGCCAGTAGTATCCCGGGAAGTAGCGCAGATACGCAGTATTTT
TRBV30,TRBD2,TRBJ2-5,-,CAWSVRLAGGETQYF,TGTGCCTGGAGTGTAAGACTAGCGGGAGGCGAGACCCAGTACTTC
TRBV10-3,TRBD1,TRBJ2-7,many,CAITPGQGTSGQYF,TGTGCCATCACCCCTGGACAGGGGACGTCGGGGCAGTACTTC
TRBV12-3/TRBV12-4,TRBD1,TRBJ1-2,-,CASNPGQGAPGYGYTF,TGTGCCAGCAACCCGGGACAGGGGGCTCCTGGCTATGGCTACACCTTC
TRBV9,TRBD2,TRBJ2-3,-,CASSVTGTNTDTQYF,TGTGCCAGCAGCGTAACCGGGACTAACACAGATACGCAGTATTTT
TRBV20-1,-,TRBJ2-7,-,CSARDRGTMYEQYF,TGCAGTGCTAGAGATCGCGGGACAATGTACGAGCAGTACTTC
TRBV7-8,-,TRBJ1-5,few,CASSLGSQPQHF,TGTGCCAGCAGCTTAGGTAGTCAGCCCCAGCATTTT
TRBV18,TRBD1,TRBJ2-5,-,CASSHRGTGAQETQYF,TGTGCCAGCTCTCACCGGGGGACAGGAGCCCAAGAGACCCAGTACTTC
TRBV7-2,-,TRBJ2-7,once,CASSQALMYEQYF,TGCGCCAGCAGCCAGGCGTTGATGTACGAGCAGTACTTC
TRBV20-1,-,TRBJ1-1,-,CSALDTEAFF,TGCAGTGCTTTGGACACTGAAGCTTTCTTT
TRBV19,TRBD1,TRBJ2-1,-,CASSWDRGAYEQFF,TGTGCCAGTAGTTGGGACAGGGGCGCCTACGAGCAGTTCTTC
TRBV27,-,TRBJ2-1,-,CASRGGGYYNEQFF,TGTGCCAGCAGGGGAGGGGGCTACTACAATGAGCAGTTCTTC
TRBV7-8,-,TRBJ2-6,-,CASSHIVKNSGANVLTF,TGTGCCAGCAGCCACATCGTTAAGAACTCTGGGGCCAACGTCCTGACTTTC
TRBV20-1,TRBD1,TRBJ2-3,-,CSARVFGTGQITDTRYF,TGCAGTGCTAGAGTATTTGGGACAGGGCAGATCACAGATACGCGGTATTTT
TRBV4-1,TRBD2,TRBJ2-3,few,CASSQVLAGEDTQYF,TGCGCCAGCAGCCAAGTCCTAGCGGGGGAGGATACGCAGTATTTT
TRBV19,TRBD2,TRBJ2-1,few,CASSISVLAGALNEQFF,TGTGCCAGTAGTATTTCGGTACTAGCGGGAGCATTAAATGAGCAGTTCTTC
TRBV29-1,-,TRBJ1-2,-,CSVDGSVRGTGSYTF,TGCAGCGTTGATGGTTCGGTAAGGGGGACGGGAAGTTACACCTTC
TRBV19,-,TRBJ1-5,-,CASSKQNQPQHF,TGTGCCAGTAGTAAACAGAATCAGCCCCAGCACTTT
TRBV25-1,-,TRBJ1-2,many,CASSELGDQANYGYTF,TGTGCCAGCAGTGAATTAGGGGACCAAGCTAACTATGGCTACACCTTC
TRBV7-2,-,TRBJ2-7,-,CASSLDLTGHEQYF,TGTGCCAGCAGCTTAGACTTAACGGGGCACGAGCAGTACTTC
TRBV2,-,TRBJ2-7,many,CASSIEASPMDEQYF,TGTGCCAGCAGTATTGAGGCCAGCCCAATGGACGAGCAGTACTTC
TRBV7-2,-,TRBJ2-3,-,CASSFRERVGTQYF,TGTGCCAGCAGCTTCCGAGAGAGAGTGGGTACGCAGTATTTT
TRBV24-1,TRBD2,TRBJ2-1,-,CATSAGGSLRDEQFF,TGTGCCACCAGTGCCGGCGGGAGCCTTAGGGATGAGCAGTTCTTC
TRBV2,TRBD2,TRBJ2-3,once,CACGRAEADTQYF,TGTGCGTGCGGGAGGGCCGAGGCAGATACGCAGTATTTT
TRBV20-1,TRBD2,TRBJ2-1,-,CSARDPAGAYNEQFF,TGCAGTGCTAGAGATCCAGCGGGAGCCTACAATGAGCAGTTCTTC
TRBV7-7,TRBD2,TRBJ2-5,few,CASSPGLAGGGETQYF,TGTGCCAGCAGCCCAGGACTAGCGGGAGGGGGTGAGACCCAGTACTTC
TRBV12-3/TRBV12-4,TRBD2,TRBJ2-5,few,CASSPRLAETSETQYF,TGTGCCAGCAGTCCGCGACTAGCGGAGACTTCGGAGACCCAGTACTTC
TRBV30,TRBD1,TRBJ1-2,-,CAWSVGQGNYGYTF,TGTGCCTGGAGTGTTGGACAGGGGAACTATGGCTACACCTTC
TRBV6-6,-,TRBJ2-7,few,CASSTWRQGPSYEQYF,TGTGCCAGCAGTACGTGGCGGCAGGGCCCCTCCTACGAGCAGTACTTC
TRBV19,-,TRBJ2-7,-,CAPRTYEQYF,TGTGCCCCCCGCACCTACGAGCAGTACTTC
TRBV2,-,TRBJ2-5,-,CASRTRETQYF,TGTGCCAGCAGGACTAGGGAGACCCAGTACTTC
TRBV6-6,-,TRBJ2-2,-,CASSFSYTGELFF,TGTGCCAGCAGTTTCTCGTACACCGGGGAGCTGTTTTTT
TRBV4-1,-,TRBJ1-1,-,CASSQEPGGGEAFF,TGCGCCAGCAGCCAAGAGCCGGGAGGGGGTGAAGCTTTCTTT
TRBV20-1,-,TRBJ2-7,-,CSARLRGSYEQYF,TGCAGTGCGCGCCTCCGGGGGTCCTACGAGCAGTACTTC
TRBV19,TRBD1,TRBJ2-1,-,CAWTGQGGGMSSYNEQFF,TGTGCCTGGACAGGACAGGGAGGCGGTATGAGCTCCTACAATGAGCAGTTCTTC